This TCR beta chain came from a study of shared clonotypes between healthy human individuals. The data were produced by immunoSEQ multiplex PCR, yet TCRdb's version contains in-frame clones alone and is incomplete. The sample records roughly 2.5 million clones, around 90% being singletons. Notes on this clone: No antigen is known for it.

CDR1 and CDR2 (germline): SGHAT, FQNNGV. This CDR3 contains 13 residues. Trimming shortened V by 0 bases and J by 2 bases, and 5 bases separated the two germline ends. Study-wide results and caveats: Non-shared clonotypes had lower generation probabilities than clonotypes shared by all four sorted-subset donors. Among donors, clonotype sharing was expected to be affected by sequencing depth.

This clonotype was obtained from a man between 18 and 29 years old in good health. The V and J genes are TRBV11-2 and TRBJ2-7; unclear D gene. Sequenced input: naive CD4+ T cells sorted from blood. Subset described: CD45RA+ positively selected. DNA of the CDR3: TGTGCCAGCAGCTTAGAAGCCCCCTACGAGCAGTACTTC. The encoded protein is CASSLEAPYEQYF.